The source of this T cell receptor beta chain is a study of immune cell composition in non-small cell lung cancer. Trimming cost V 2 bases and J 7 bases; bases outside gene matches: 13. Germline CDR1 and CDR2: SGHRS and YFSETQ. There are 17 residues in the CDR3. Normal lung was taken at the farthest possible site, at least 3 cm from tumour. The study's findings and limits: Shared sequences between tumour-reactive and dominant in vivo clones were not proven.

Profiling relied on immunoSEQ multiplex PCR, and the TCRdb table lists in-frame clones only, not all of them. The sample has thousands of clones; around two thirds are singletons. In regard to this clone: Its antigen is currently unknown.

The sequenced sample consisted of non-adjacent lung tissue. The sequence derives from a human donor with non-small cell lung cancer. The chain links TRBV5-1 to TRBJ2-1, with 9 bases identical to TRBD2. CDR3 loop: CASSFSLLLAGGNEQFF. The CDR3 DNA is TGCGCCAGCAGCTTCTCCTTGCTACTAGCGGGTGGGAATGAGCAGTTCTTC.